This T cell receptor (beta chain) was profiled in a study of PD-1 blockade in mismatch repair-deficient tumors. Study results and limitations: Tumor-resident clones, often absent from pretreatment blood, expanded after pembrolizumab and then contracted.

J lost 7 bases, V lost 2 bases, and 10 bases had no gene match. This CDR3 is built from 16 residues. In germline, CDR1 is MDHEN, CDR2 SYDVKM. Assay: immunoSEQ multiplex PCR; the TCRdb copy retains only in-frame clones and omits some. This table has more than 13,000 clones, around 84% appearing once. This clone has only a few counts. Its antigen remains unknown. The time point is: identical roughly 10-day culture without peptide (control). Baseline for clone expansion was a parallel culture with no peptide. The material sequenced was cells cultured in vitro, taken from a patient treated with pembrolizumab. The sequence was collected from an adult with mismatch repair-deficient cancer. The chain links TRBV28 to TRBJ2-1; 8 bases are shared with TRBD2. CDR3 sequence (DNA): TGTGCCAGCAGTTTAGGTTCGAGGACTAGCAGGAATGAGCAGTTCTTC. Encoded protein: CASSLGSRTSRNEQFF.